Only a few counts were recorded for the clone carrying this TCR beta chain. Its antigen is not known. The CDR3 has 12 residues. The germline CDR1 and CDR2 sequences are SNHLY and FYNNEI. The ends were cut back, 8 bases at V and 4 bases at J, with 9 bases in the middle. cDNA synthesis used the whole RNA isolate, giving expressed TCRB sequences. Using immunoSEQ multiplex PCR, the repertoire was profiled, and TCRdb retains in-frame clones only, with some absent. The sample lists 970,000 or so clones, about a sixth seen once, with 0.02% to 0.03% in the top ten. The data were taken from a study of beta chain features in type 1 diabetes. Study-wide points: Type 1 diabetes patients had moderately but significantly shorter TCRB CDR3s in all four CD4+ subsets.

The sequenced sample consisted of naive CD4+ T cells from blood. This TCR derives from a woman aged 18-35 years in good health. This chain links TRBV2 with TRBJ2-1; the D is unclear. The CDR3, as DNA: TGTGCCAGCCTCCTGGGGTACAATGAGCAGTTCTTC. Translation gives CASLLGYNEQFF.